These 29 T cell receptor beta chains originate from one sample sequenced in a study of T-cell reconstitution after alpha-beta-depleted transplantation in children. The library targeted TCRbeta and was prepared with unique molecular identifiers. In TCRdb, the PCR reads were re-called with MiXCR into one record per CDR3 protein. The table has 300,000 to 350,000 distinct CDR3 sequences, more than 20% seen once. Here the sequenced sample was PBMCs, mostly from graft donor cells, taken 180 days after TCRalphabeta/CD19-depleted stem cell transplant. Receptor source: a male patient younger than 18 who had a stem cell transplant for acute lymphoblastic leukemia, so the T cells may come from the graft donor.

The V and J genes are TRBV12-5 and TRBJ1-1; 10 bases are shared with TRBD1. CDR1 and CDR2 (germline): LGHNT, FRNRAP. The CDR3 runs 15 residues. The junction had 4 bases not matched to a gene; V was cut back by 3 bases and J by 3 bases. For the CDR3, the DNA is TGTGCTAGTGGTTTTGAGACAGGGGGCCACACTGAAGCTTTCTTT. It encodes CASGFETGGHTEAFF.

The chain carries TRBV21-1 and TRBJ2-2. TRBV21-1 is flagged as a pseudogene. CDR3 length: 16 residues. CDR3 DNA sequence: TGTGCCAGCAGCAAAGGTCACCCATGGGACACCGGGGAGCTGTTTTTT. This encodes CASSKGHPWDTGELFF.

The chain couples TRBV20-1 to TRBJ2-7; D is possibly TRBD1 (5 bases). Germline CDR1 and CDR2: DFQATT and SNEGSKA (reference sequence). This CDR3 contains 14 residues. Trimming took 1 base from V and 3 from J, leaving 13 bases between them. CDR3 DNA sequence: TGCAGTGCTAGAGCCAGGGTAAAGCGCTACGAGCAGTACTTC. Protein product: CSARARVKRYEQYF.

The chain employs TRBV27 and TRBJ1-1, with no clear D. Trimming took 5 bases from V and 4 from J, leaving 14 bases between them. This CDR3 is built from 14 residues. The germline gives CDR1 MNHEY, CDR2 SMNVEV (reference sequence). The CDR3 reads CASSPPAGSTEAFF. Here the CDR3 DNA reads TGTGCCAGCAGTCCTCCTGCGGGTAGCACTGAAGCTTTCTTT.

This chain uses TRBV20-1 with TRBJ2-1, with 8 bases matching TRBD2. The CDR3 has 15 residues. CDR1 DFQATT and CDR2 SNEGSKA come from the germline V gene (reference sequence). The V gene end was trimmed by 2 bases and the J gene end by 4 bases; junction bases not matched to a gene: 7. The CDR3 here is CSARKAGVRYNEQFF. DNA of the CDR3: TGCAGTGCTAGAAAAGCGGGAGTGCGGTACAATGAGCAGTTCTTC.

This clonotype has only a few counts. This rearrangement joins TRBV12-3 or TRBV12-4 to TRBJ1-1, with TRBD1 matching 9 bases. This CDR3 contains 13 residues. Losses at the gene ends were 5 bases for V and 4 bases for J; bases not matched to a gene: 2. The CDR3 sequence: CASSMTGGTEAFF. CDR3 DNA sequence: TGTGCCAGCAGTATGACAGGGGGCACTGAAGCTTTCTTT.

This clonotype turned up a few times. The V call is TRBV5-1, the J call TRBJ2-1; 9 nucleotides align to TRBD1. V lost 4 bases to trimming and J lost 5 bases; unmatched junction nucleotides: 10. CDR3 length equals 16 residues. The germline V gene encodes CDR1 SGHRS and CDR2 YFSETQ. The CDR3 protein is CASSLLWTGDNNEQFF. The CDR3 DNA reads as TGCGCCAGCAGCCTACTATGGACAGGGGACAACAATGAGCAGTTCTTC.

The chain carries TRBV24-1 and TRBJ2-1; 7 nucleotides match TRBD1. V was clipped by 1 base and J by 0 bases; unmatched bases: 8. The CDR3 is 18 amino acids. From germline, CDR1 is KGHDR and CDR2 SFDVKD. The CDR3 nucleotides read TGTGCCACCAGTGATTTAGGGGGCGTCAACAGCTCCTACAATGAGCAGTTCTTC. It specifies CATSDLGGVNSSYNEQFF.

The rearrangement joins TRBV5-1 to TRBJ2-2; 11 bases match TRBD2. Germline V CDR1 and CDR2: SGHRS, YFSETQ. There are 15 residues in the CDR3. CDR3 in DNA: TGCGCTACCAGGGAGACTAGCGGGGTCACCGGGGAGCTGTTTTTT. Translating gives CATRETSGVTGELFF.

This clonotype was seen only a few times. The chain recombines TRBV24-1 with TRBJ2-2; 11 bases align to TRBD2. The CDR3 has 16 amino acids. From germline, CDR1 is KGHDR and CDR2 SFDVKD. Germline trimming cut 6 bases from V and 4 bases from J; bases unmatched to any gene: 6. The CDR3 spells CATSPGTSGSTGELFF. DNA for the CDR3: TGTGCCACCAGTCCCGGGACTAGCGGATCCACCGGGGAGCTGTTTTTT.

The V call is TRBV6-1, the J call TRBJ2-2; D is undetermined. The CDR3 length is 13 residues. V shed 6 bases and J shed 6 bases, with 11 bases lying between them. From germline, CDR1 is MNHNS and CDR2 SASEGT. CDR3 residues: CASSRQWPGELFF. The CDR3 DNA reads as TGTGCCAGCAGCCGCCAATGGCCCGGGGAGCTGTTTTTT.

The V and J genes are TRBV5-1 and TRBJ1-1; TRBD1 matches 8 bases. Looked up from germline, CDR1 is SGHRS and CDR2 is YFSETQ. The CDR3 spans 16 residues. V dropped 1 base and J dropped 1; count of bases not matched to a gene: 6. CDR3: CASSLLTGARNTEAFF. CDR3 coding DNA: TGCGCCAGCAGCTTGTTGACAGGGGCAAGGAACACTGAAGCTTTCTTT.

This clonotype was found a few times. CDR3: CASRPRGSGEQFF. DNA of the CDR3: TGTGCCAGCAGGCCGCGGGGGAGCGGTGAGCAGTTCTTC. J is TRBJ2-1 and V is TRBV7-3, with 7 bases fitting TRBD2. Losses at the gene ends were 6 bases for V and 9 bases for J; bases not matched to a gene: 8. Looked up from germline, CDR1 is SGHTA and CDR2 is FQGTGA. CDR3 length: 13 amino acids.

This chain connects TRBV4-1 to TRBJ2-1, with D uncertain. From germline, CDR1 is MGHRA and CDR2 YSYEKL. The CDR3 consists of 15 residues. The ends were cut back, 4 bases at V and 5 bases at J, with 15 bases in the middle. CDR3 sequence (DNA): TGCGCCAGCAGCCCGCCAGGTAGCCCCAACAATGAGCAGTTCTTC. Protein: CASSPPGSPNNEQFF.

The chain is built from TRBV9 and TRBJ2-7; D may be TRBD2 (7 bases). Germline V gives CDR1 SGDLS, CDR2 YYNGEE. V shed 3 bases and J shed 0 bases, with 16 bases lying between them. This CDR3 contains 16 residues. CDR3 region: CASSARGAVTSYEQYF. CDR3 coding DNA: TGTGCCAGCAGCGCCCGGGGGGCGGTTACCTCCTACGAGCAGTACTTC.

This clonotype has more than one count but fewer than ten. The chain employs TRBV20-1 and TRBJ2-7; no clear D gene. Trimming pared 3 bases from V and 3 bases from J, leaving 12 bases between. This CDR3 has 13 residues. Germline-derived CDR1 and CDR2 are DFQATT and SNEGSKA (reference sequence). CDR3 nucleotide sequence: TGCAGTGCTAGGACACTGTCCTACTACGAGCAGTACTTC. Encoded protein: CSARTLSYYEQYF.

CDR3 loop: CASGGSSGANVLTF. The CDR3 DNA is TGTGCCTCGGGGGGCTCCTCTGGGGCCAACGTCCTGACTTTC. V usage is TRBV10-3 and J usage is TRBJ2-6, with a weak D call TRBD2 (7 bases). CDR1 is ENHRY, CDR2 SYGVKD, per germline. The ends were cut back, 11 bases at V and 0 bases at J, with 11 bases in the middle. The CDR3 spans 14 residues.

In this sample, this clonotype turned up a few times. The rearrangement links TRBV29-1 to TRBJ2-5; 7 nucleotides match TRBD1. Germline values: CDR1 SQVTM, CDR2 ANQGSEA. CDR3 length: 12 residues. V lost 7 bases and J lost 2; bases outside the gene matches: 4. CDR3 sequence: CSGGTEQETQYF. In nucleotides, the CDR3 is TGCAGCGGAGGGACAGAACAAGAGACCCAGTACTTC. Full variable domain (outside the CDR3, taken from reference TRBV29-1 and TRBJ2-5): SAVISQKPSRDICQRGTSLTIQCQVDSQVTMMFWYRQQPGQSLTLIATANQGSEATYESGFVIDKFPISRPNLTFSTLTVSNMSPEDSSIYLCSGGTEQETQYFGPGTRLLVL.

The chain is built from TRBV7-9 and TRBJ2-5; TRBD1 aligns across 7 bases. Germline V gene data show CDR1 as SEHNR and CDR2 as FQNEAQ (reference sequence). CDR3 length equals 16 residues. The J segment lost 2 bases and the V segment lost 1 base, leaving 7 bases of the junction unmatched. This CDR3 reads CASSLGGTAAQETQYF. In nucleotides, the CDR3 is TGTGCCAGCAGCTTAGGGGGGACAGCAGCTCAAGAGACCCAGTACTTC.

This clonotype came up a few times. The genes are TRBV12-5 and TRBJ2-7; TRBD1 matches at 11 bases. This CDR3 has 15 amino acids. Germline V gene sequence: CDR1 LGHNT, CDR2 FRNRAP. V dropped 6 bases and J dropped 4; count of bases not matched to a gene: 8. This chain's CDR3 is CASGPGQGVLYEQYF. The CDR3 region has the DNA TGTGCTAGTGGACCGGGACAGGGGGTGCTTTACGAGCAGTACTTC.

This clonotype was detected a few times. This sequence joins TRBV27 and TRBJ2-7; a weak D match, TRBD2 (5 bases). There are 14 residues in the CDR3. The ends were cut back, 5 bases at V and 2 bases at J, with 13 bases in the middle. Germline V gives CDR1 MNHEY, CDR2 SMNVEV (reference sequence). In DNA, the CDR3 is TGTGCCAGCAGTCCTAACCGGGGAGCCTACGAGCAGTACTTC. Its protein product is CASSPNRGAYEQYF.

The chain is built from TRBV20-1 and TRBJ1-6; 8 nucleotides agree with TRBD1. Per germline, CDR1 DFQATT and CDR2 SNEGSKA (reference sequence). There are 12 residues in the CDR3. V trimming: 6 bases; J trimming: 8 bases; junction bases outside the gene matches: 3. CDR3 in amino acids: CSARTGHSPLHF. The CDR3, as DNA: TGCAGTGCGAGGACAGGGCATTCACCCCTCCACTTT.

This clonotype was detected a few times. The chain employs TRBV14 and TRBJ2-3, with D possibly matching TRBD2 (6 bases). The V gene's germline CDR1 is SGHDN and CDR2 FVKESK. Trimming pared 1 base from V and 7 bases from J, leaving 18 bases between. There are 16 residues in the CDR3. This CDR3 is CASSQVTGSGGYTQYF. The CDR3 nucleotides read TGTGCCAGCAGCCAAGTTACGGGTAGCGGTGGATATACGCAGTATTTT.

This clonotype was observed a handful of times. J is TRBJ2-7 and V is TRBV6-4; 8 bases align to TRBD2. The germline V gene encodes CDR1 MRHNA and CDR2 SNTAGT. The CDR3 runs 13 residues. V gave up 11 bases and J gave up 7 bases; unmatched junction bases: 13. The chain's CDR3 is CACGPGGPGEQYF. The CDR3 DNA reads as TGTGCCTGCGGCCCGGGAGGGCCGGGTGAGCAGTACTTC.

The chain has TRBV18 and TRBJ2-5; possibly TRBD2 for D (5 bases). The length of the CDR3 is 16 residues. CDR1 and CDR2 (germline): KGHSH, LQKENI. The V end lost 1 base, the J end lost 4 bases, and 16 bases lay between the germline ends. CDR3 sequence reads: CASSPQRAAEVETQYF. The CDR3 DNA reads TGTGCCAGCTCACCACAGAGGGCAGCTGAGGTAGAGACCCAGTACTTC.

The J gene is TRBJ1-2, the V gene TRBV18; unclear D gene. V was clipped by 3 bases and J by 0 bases, with 5 bases between them. The CDR3 runs 13 residues. Germline V gives CDR1 KGHSH, CDR2 LQKENI. Here the CDR3 DNA reads TGTGCCAGCTCACCGAATTCTAACTATGGCTACACCTTC. Translation gives CASSPNSNYGYTF.

The rearrangement joins TRBV20-1 to TRBJ1-1, with 8 bases matching TRBD1. Germline V gene sequence: CDR1 DFQATT, CDR2 SNEGSKA (reference sequence). The trim removed 0 bases at V and 6 bases at J, leaving 6 bases unmatched. The CDR3 spans 14 residues. The CDR3 is CSARDPTGGAEAFF. The CDR3 bases are TGCAGTGCTAGAGATCCCACAGGGGGGGCTGAAGCTTTCTTT.

A few counts support this clonotype. The gene calls are TRBV5-1 and TRBJ2-5; tentatively, D is TRBD1 or TRBD2 (5 bases each). Germline V CDR1 and CDR2: SGHRS, YFSETQ. This CDR3 contains 11 residues. Trimming pared 7 bases from V and 5 bases from J, leaving 9 bases between. CDR3 sequence: CASRWGETQYF. The DNA of the CDR3 is TGCGCCAGCCGATGGGGGGAGACCCAGTACTTC.

The chain links TRBV10-3 to TRBJ2-1, with D unclear. The germline V and J ends were trimmed by 0 bases and 8 bases, with 8 bases remaining between them. The CDR3 totals 13 residues. CDR1 ENHRY and CDR2 SYGVKD come from the germline V gene. Here the CDR3 DNA reads TGTGCCATCAGTGAGTCTTTCGCGTATGAGCAGTTCTTC. Protein product: CAISESFAYEQFF.